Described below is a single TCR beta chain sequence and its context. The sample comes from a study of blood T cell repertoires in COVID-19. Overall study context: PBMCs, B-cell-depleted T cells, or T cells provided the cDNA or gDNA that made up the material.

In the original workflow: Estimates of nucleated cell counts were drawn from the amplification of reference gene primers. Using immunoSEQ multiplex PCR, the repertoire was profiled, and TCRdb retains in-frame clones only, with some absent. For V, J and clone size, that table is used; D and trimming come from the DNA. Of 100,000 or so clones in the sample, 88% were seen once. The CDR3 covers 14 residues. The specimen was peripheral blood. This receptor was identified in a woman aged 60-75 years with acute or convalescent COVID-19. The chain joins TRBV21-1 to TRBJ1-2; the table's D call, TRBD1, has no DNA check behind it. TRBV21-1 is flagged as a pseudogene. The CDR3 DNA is TGTGCCAGCAGCAAGACGCAGGGGGCGGGTGGCTACACCTTC. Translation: CASSKTQGAGGYTF.